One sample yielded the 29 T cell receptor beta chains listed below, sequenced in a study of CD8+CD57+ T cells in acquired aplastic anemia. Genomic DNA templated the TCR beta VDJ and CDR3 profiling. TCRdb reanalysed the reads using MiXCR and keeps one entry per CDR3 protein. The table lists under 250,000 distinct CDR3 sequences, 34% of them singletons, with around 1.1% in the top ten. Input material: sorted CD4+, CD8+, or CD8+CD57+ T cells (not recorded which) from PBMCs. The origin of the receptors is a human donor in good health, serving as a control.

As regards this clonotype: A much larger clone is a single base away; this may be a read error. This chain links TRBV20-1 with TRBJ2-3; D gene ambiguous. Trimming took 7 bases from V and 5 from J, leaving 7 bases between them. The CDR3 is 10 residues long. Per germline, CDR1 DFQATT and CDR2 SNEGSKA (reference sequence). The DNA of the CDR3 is TGCAGTGGGATCGGAGATACGCAGTATTTT. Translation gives CSGIGDTQYF.

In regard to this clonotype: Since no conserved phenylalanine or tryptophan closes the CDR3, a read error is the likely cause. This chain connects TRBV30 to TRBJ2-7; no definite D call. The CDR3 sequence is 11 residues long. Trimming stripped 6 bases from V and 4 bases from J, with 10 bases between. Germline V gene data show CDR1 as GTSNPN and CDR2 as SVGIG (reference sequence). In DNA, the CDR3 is TGTGCCTGCCTTTATCGGTACGAGCAGTACTCC. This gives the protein CACLYRYEQYS.

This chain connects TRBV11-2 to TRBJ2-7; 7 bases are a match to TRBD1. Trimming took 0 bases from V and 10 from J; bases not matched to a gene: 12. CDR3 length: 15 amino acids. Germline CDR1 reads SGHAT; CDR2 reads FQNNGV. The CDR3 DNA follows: TGTGCCAGCAGCTTAGATCCCGGGACAGTTACCCTACAGTACTTC. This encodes CASSLDPGTVTLQYF.

CDR3 nucleotides: TGTGCCAGCAGCTGGCAGGGAGCAACTAATGAAAAACTGTTTTTT. As protein: CASSWQGATNEKLFF. V and J are TRBV5-8 and TRBJ1-4, with D perhaps matching TRBD1 (5 bases). The CDR3 consists of 15 residues. Between the trimmed V and J ends, which lost 3 bases and 0 bases, there was a span of 9 bases. Looked up from germline, CDR1 is SGHTS and CDR2 is YDEGEE.

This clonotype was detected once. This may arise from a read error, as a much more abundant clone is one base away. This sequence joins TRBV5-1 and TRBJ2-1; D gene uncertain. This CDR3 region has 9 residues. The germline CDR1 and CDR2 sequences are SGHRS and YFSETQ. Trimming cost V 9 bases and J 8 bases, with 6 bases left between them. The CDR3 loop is CANSHEQFF. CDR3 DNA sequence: TGCGCCAACTCCCATGAGCAGTTCTTC.

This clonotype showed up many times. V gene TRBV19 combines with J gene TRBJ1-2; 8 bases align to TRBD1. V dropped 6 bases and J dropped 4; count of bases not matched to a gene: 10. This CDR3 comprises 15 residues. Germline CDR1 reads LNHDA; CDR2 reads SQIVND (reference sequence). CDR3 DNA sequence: TGTGCCAGTAGGACCACCGGACAGGGCGGCTATGGCTACACCTTC. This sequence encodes CASRTTGQGGYGYTF.

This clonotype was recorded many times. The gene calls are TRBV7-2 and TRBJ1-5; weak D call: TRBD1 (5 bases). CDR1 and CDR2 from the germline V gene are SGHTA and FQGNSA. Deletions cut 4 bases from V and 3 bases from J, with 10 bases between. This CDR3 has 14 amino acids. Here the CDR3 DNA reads TGTGCCAGCAGCTCCCGGGACCCCAATCAGCCCCAGCATTTT. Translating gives CASSSRDPNQPQHF. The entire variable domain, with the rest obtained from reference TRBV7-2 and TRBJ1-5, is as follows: GAGVSQSPSNKVTEKGKDVELRCDPISGHTALYWYRQSLGQGLEFLIYFQGNSAPDKSGLPSDRFSAERTGGSVSTLTIQRTQQEDSAVYLCASSSRDPNQPQHFGDGTRLSIL.

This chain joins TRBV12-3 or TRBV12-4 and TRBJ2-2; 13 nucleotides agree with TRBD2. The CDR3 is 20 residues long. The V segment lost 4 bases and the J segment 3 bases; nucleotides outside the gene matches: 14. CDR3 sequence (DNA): TGTGCCAGCAGTTCGGGACTAGCGGGAAAGGGGCTTTGGGACACCGGGGAGCTGTTTTTT. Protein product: CASSSGLAGKGLWDTGELFF.

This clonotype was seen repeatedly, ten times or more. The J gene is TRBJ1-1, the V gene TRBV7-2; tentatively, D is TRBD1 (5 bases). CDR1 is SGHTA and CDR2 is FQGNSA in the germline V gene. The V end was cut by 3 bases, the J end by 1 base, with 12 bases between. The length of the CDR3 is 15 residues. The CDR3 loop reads CASSLTGQTNTEAFF. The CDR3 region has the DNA TGTGCCAGCAGCTTGACGGGGCAGACGAACACTGAAGCTTTCTTT.

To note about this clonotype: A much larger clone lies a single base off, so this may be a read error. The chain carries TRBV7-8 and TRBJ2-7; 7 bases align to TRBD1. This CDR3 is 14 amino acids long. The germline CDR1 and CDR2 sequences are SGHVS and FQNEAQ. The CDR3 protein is CASSENRGPYVQYF. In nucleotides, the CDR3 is TGTGCCAGCAGCGAGAACAGGGGCCCCTACGTGCAGTACTTC.

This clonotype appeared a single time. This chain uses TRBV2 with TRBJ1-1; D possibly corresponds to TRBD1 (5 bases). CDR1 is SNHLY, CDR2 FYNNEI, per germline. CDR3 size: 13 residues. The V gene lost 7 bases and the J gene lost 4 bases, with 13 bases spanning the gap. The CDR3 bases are TGTGCCAGCAAGGGGCCGTCCCGCACTGAAGCTTTCTTT. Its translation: CASKGPSRTEAFF.

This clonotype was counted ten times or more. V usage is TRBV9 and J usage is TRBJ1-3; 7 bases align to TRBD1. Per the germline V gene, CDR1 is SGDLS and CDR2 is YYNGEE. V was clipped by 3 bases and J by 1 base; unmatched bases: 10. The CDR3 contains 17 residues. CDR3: CASSGWDSRTSGNTIYF. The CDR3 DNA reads TGTGCCAGCAGCGGGTGGGACAGCCGGACGTCTGGAAACACCATATATTTT.

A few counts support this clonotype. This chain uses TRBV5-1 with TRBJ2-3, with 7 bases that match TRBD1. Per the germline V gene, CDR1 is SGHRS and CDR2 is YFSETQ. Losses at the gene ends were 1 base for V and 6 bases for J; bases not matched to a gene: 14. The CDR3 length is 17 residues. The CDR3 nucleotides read TGCGCCAGCAGCTTGCAACAGGGGCTATCCTACGAGGATACGCAGTATTTT. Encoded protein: CASSLQQGLSYEDTQYF. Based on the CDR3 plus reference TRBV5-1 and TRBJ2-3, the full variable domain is KAGVTQTPRYLIKTRGQQVTLSCSPISGHRSVSWYQQTPGQGLQFLFEYFSETQRNKGNFPGRFSGRQFSNSRSEMNVSTLELGDSALYLCASSLQQGLSYEDTQYFGPGTRLTVL.

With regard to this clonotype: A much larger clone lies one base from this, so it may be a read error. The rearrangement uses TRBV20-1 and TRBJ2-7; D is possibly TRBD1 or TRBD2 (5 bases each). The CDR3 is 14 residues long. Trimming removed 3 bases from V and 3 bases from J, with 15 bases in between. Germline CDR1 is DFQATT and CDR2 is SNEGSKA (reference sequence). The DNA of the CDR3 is TGCAGTGCTAGCGTGGGGGAGTTGGGCTACGAGCAGTACTTC. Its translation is CSASVGELGYEQYF.

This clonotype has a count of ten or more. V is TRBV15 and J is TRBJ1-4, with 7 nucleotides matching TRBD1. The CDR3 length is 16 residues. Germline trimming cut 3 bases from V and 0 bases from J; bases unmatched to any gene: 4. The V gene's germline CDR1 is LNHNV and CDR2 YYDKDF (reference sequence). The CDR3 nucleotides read TGTGCCACCAGCAGGGACAGGCCCTCAACTAATGAAAAACTGTTTTTT. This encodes CATSRDRPSTNEKLFF.

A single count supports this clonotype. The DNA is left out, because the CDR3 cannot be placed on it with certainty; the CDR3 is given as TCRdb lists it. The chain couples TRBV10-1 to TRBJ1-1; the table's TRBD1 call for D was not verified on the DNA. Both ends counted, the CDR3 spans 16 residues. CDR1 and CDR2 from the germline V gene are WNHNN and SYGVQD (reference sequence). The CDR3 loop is CATQDREENYTCYAFF.

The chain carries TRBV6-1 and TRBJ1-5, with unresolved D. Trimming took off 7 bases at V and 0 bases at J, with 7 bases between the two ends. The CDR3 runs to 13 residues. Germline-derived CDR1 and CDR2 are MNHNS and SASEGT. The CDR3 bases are TGTGCCAGCAACCCGATTAGCAATCAGCCCCAGCATTTT. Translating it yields CASNPISNQPQHF.

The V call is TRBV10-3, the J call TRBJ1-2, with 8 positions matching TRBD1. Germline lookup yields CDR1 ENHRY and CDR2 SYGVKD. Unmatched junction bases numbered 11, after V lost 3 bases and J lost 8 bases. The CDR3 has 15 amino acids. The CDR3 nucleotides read TGTGCCATCAGTGATGATGGGGGACAGGACGGAGGCTACACCTTC. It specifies CAISDDGGQDGGYTF.

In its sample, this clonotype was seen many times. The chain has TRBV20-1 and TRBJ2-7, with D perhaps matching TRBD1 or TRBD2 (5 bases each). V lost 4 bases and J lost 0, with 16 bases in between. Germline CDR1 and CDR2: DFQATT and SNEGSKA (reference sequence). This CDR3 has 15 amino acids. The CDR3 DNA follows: TGCAGTGCTACCCCACCGGGACGGAGCTCCTACGAGCAGTACTTC. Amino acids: CSATPPGRSSYEQYF.

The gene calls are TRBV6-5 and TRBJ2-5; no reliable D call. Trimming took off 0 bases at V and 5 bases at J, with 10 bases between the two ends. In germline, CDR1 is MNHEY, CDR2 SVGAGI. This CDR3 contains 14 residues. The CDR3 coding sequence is TGTGCCAGCAGTTACTCTCCTAGTTCGGAGACCCAGTACTTC. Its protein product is CASSYSPSSETQYF.

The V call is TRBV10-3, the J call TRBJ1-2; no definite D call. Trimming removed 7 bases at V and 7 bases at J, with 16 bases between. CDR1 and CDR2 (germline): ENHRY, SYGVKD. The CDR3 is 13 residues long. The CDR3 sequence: CAITCSTPCGYTF. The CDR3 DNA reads TGTGCCATCACGTGTTCCACTCCGTGTGGCTACACCTTC.

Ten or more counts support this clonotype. CDR3 residues: CASSLRPTGGYNEQFF. The CDR3 nucleotides read TGTGCCAGCAGCTTAAGGCCGACAGGGGGGTACAATGAGCAGTTCTTC. The chain joins TRBV11-2 to TRBJ2-1, with TRBD1 identical over 9 bases. This CDR3 is built from 16 residues. Germline trimming cut 2 bases from V and 4 bases from J; bases unmatched to any gene: 6. In germline, CDR1 is SGHAT, CDR2 FQNNGV. Together with reference TRBV11-2 and TRBJ2-1, the CDR3 gives the full variable domain: EAGVAQSPRYKIIEKRQSVAFWCNPISGHATLYWYQQILGQGPKLLIQFQNNGVVDDSQLPKDRFSAERLKGVDSTLKIQPAKLEDSAVYLCASSLRPTGGYNEQFFGPGTRLTVL.

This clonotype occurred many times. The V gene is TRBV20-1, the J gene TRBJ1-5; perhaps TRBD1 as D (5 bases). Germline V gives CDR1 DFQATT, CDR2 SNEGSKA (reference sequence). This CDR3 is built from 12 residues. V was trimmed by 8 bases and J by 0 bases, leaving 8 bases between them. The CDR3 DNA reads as TGCAGTTCGCAGGGTAGCAATCAGCCCCAGCATTTT. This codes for CSSQGSNQPQHF.

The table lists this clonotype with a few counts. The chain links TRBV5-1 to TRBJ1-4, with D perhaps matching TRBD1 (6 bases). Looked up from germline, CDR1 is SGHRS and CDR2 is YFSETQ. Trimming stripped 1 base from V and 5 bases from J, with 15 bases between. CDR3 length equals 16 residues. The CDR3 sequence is CASSLSVGQTNEKLFF. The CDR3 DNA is TGCGCCAGCAGCTTGTCGGTAGGACAGACGAATGAAAAACTGTTTTTT.

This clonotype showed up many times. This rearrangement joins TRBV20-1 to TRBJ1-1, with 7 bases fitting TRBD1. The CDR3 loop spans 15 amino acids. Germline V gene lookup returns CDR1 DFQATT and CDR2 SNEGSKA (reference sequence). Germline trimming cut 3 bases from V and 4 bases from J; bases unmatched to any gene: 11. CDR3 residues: CSARGGGNFGTEAFF. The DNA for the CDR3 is TGCAGTGCTAGGGGAGGGGGCAATTTTGGCACTGAAGCTTTCTTT.

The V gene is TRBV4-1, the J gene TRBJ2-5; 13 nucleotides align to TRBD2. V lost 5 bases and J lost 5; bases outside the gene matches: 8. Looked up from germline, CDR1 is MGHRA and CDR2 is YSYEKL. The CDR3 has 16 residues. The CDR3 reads CASSLILAGGPETQYF. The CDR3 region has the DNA TGCGCCAGCAGCTTAATACTAGCGGGGGGGCCGGAGACCCAGTACTTC.

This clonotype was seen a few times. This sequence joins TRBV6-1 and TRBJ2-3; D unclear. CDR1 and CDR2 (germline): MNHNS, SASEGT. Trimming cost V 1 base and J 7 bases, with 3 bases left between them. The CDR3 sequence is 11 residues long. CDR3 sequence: CASSEVNTQYF. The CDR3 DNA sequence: TGTGCCAGCAGTGAAGTGAATACGCAGTATTTT.

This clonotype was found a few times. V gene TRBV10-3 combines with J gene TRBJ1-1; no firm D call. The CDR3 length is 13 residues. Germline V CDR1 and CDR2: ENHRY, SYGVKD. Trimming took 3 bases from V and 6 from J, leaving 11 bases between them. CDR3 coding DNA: TGTGCCATCAGTGACCCGTTCGCCGCTGAAGCTTTCTTT. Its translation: CAISDPFAAEAFF.

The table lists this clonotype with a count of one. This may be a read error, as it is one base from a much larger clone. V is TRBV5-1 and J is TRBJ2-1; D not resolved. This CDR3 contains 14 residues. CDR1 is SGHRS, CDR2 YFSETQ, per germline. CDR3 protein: CASSLAAEYTEQFF. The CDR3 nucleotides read TGCGCCAGCAGCTTGGCCGCAGAGTACACTGAGCAGTTCTTC.